The next 18 T cell receptor beta chains were all read from a single sample in a study of identical twins. TCRdb reprocessed the 5' RACE reads with MiXCR, giving one entry per CDR3 protein. The sample contains fewer than 800,000 distinct CDR3 sequences, 7.1% of which appear only once. Another study also made use of these data, one on yellow fever vaccine responses in identical twins.

Sequenced material: PBMCs. These receptors all stem from a woman between 18 and 29 years old in good health.

This clonotype was recorded many times. The rearrangement joins TRBV5-1 to TRBJ1-5, with TRBD1 as a possible D gene (5 bases). Germline CDR1 reads SGHRS; CDR2 reads YFSETQ. Trimming took 2 bases from V and 6 from J, leaving 9 bases between them. The CDR3 has 13 residues. The CDR3 region has the DNA TGCGCCAGCAGCTTAGCAGGGACTCAGCCCCAGCATTTT. Translated, it gives CASSLAGTQPQHF.

The chain couples TRBV5-6 to TRBJ2-5; the D is unclear. The germline V gene encodes CDR1 SGHDT and CDR2 YYEEEE. Between the trimmed V and J ends, which lost 3 bases and 3 bases, there was a span of 9 bases. The CDR3 totals 13 residues. CDR3 in amino acids: CASSSIKEETQYF. CDR3 nucleotide sequence: TGTGCCAGCAGCTCAATAAAAGAAGAGACCCAGTACTTC.

The J gene is TRBJ1-2, the V gene TRBV14; D uncertain. The germline gives CDR1 SGHDN, CDR2 FVKESK. V was shortened by 1 base and J by 6 bases, with 12 bases between the two germline ends. The CDR3 extends over 14 amino acids. The CDR3 bases are TGTGCCAGCAGCCAAGTGGGAAACCTTCATGGCTACACCTTC. The encoded protein is CASSQVGNLHGYTF.

This rearrangement joins TRBV11-2 to TRBJ1-6; unclear D gene. Per germline, CDR1 SGHAT and CDR2 FQNNGV. The CDR3 is 13 residues long. V was clipped by 1 base and J by 14 bases, with 12 bases between them. Here the CDR3 DNA reads TGTGCCAGCAGCTTAGTAGAAGGCTTCTCCCTCCACTTT. Protein product: CASSLVEGFSLHF.

J is TRBJ2-3 and V is TRBV7-2; the match to TRBD2 covers 7 bases. Germline loops: CDR1 SGHTA, CDR2 FQGNSA. V was clipped by 4 bases and J by 5 bases; unmatched bases: 6. This CDR3 comprises 14 residues. CDR3 sequence: CASSSRTRGDTQYF. CDR3 sequence (DNA): TGTGCCAGCAGCTCCCGGACTAGGGGAGATACGCAGTATTTT.

This clonotype was recorded at least ten times. The V gene is TRBV27, the J gene TRBJ2-7; D uncertain. V was cut by 7 bases and J by 4 bases, with 2 bases left in between. CDR1 is MNHEY and CDR2 is SMNVEV in the germline V gene (reference sequence). This CDR3 is built from 9 residues. CDR3 sequence (DNA): TGTGCCAGCAAGTACGAGCAGTACGTC. Its protein is CASKYEQYV.

This clonotype was recorded a few times. The V call is TRBV7-8, the J call TRBJ2-7; perhaps D is TRBD1 or TRBD2 (6 bases each). This CDR3 is 13 amino acids long. Trimming removed 1 base from V and 5 bases from J, with 9 bases in between. Per germline, CDR1 SGHVS and CDR2 FQNEAQ. The CDR3 DNA is TGTGCCAGCAGCTTAGTACGGGGGCACGAGCAGTACTTC. Its translation: CASSLVRGHEQYF.

This clonotype was detected ten times or more. The genes are TRBV20-1 and TRBJ1-1, with D perhaps TRBD1 (5 bases). Trimming took off 1 base at V and 5 bases at J, with 8 bases between the two ends. The CDR3 spans 12 residues. The germline CDR1 and CDR2 sequences are DFQATT and SNEGSKA (reference sequence). CDR3 residues: CSARVGGTEAFF. The CDR3 DNA reads TGCAGTGCTAGAGTGGGGGGTACTGAAGCTTTCTTT.

Here the CDR3 reads CASRAGLAYNEQFF. The CDR3 DNA reads as TGTGCCAGCAGGGCGGGACTAGCCTACAATGAGCAGTTCTTC. The chain employs TRBV12-3 or TRBV12-4 and TRBJ2-1; TRBD2 matches 8 bases. The CDR3 covers 14 residues. With V trimmed by 6 bases and J by 2 bases, 3 bases remained unmatched.

This clonotype was picked up many times. The chain uses TRBV24-1 and TRBJ2-1, with D possibly called TRBD1 or TRBD2 (7 bases each). Looked up from germline, CDR1 is KGHDR and CDR2 is SFDVKD. V lost 9 bases and J lost 7, with 12 bases in between. The CDR3 consists of 12 residues. The CDR3 is CATQGGANEQFF. The CDR3 DNA is TGTGCCACCCAGGGGGGGGCTAATGAGCAGTTCTTC.

The chain uses TRBV29-1 and TRBJ2-3; D ambiguous. This CDR3 is built from 11 residues. V lost 5 bases and J 2 bases, leaving 5 bases between the germline ends. Germline V lookup: CDR1 SQVTM, CDR2 ANQGSEA. DNA for the CDR3: TGCAGCGTTACATTCACAGATACGCAGTATTTT. Residues: CSVTFTDTQYF.

This rearrangement joins TRBV28 to TRBJ2-7; 8 nucleotides agree with TRBD2. The CDR3 is made up of 15 amino acids. V gave up 1 base and J gave up 3 bases; unmatched junction bases: 5. Per the germline V gene, CDR1 is MDHEN and CDR2 is SYDVKM. DNA of the CDR3: TGTGCCAGCAGTTTATTATCGGGACTAGTCTACGAGCAGTACTTC. Translation gives CASSLLSGLVYEQYF.

This clonotype was counted a few times. The rearrangement joins TRBV24-1 to TRBJ2-3; possible D gene TRBD1, 6 bases. The CDR3 is made up of 15 amino acids. Deletions cut 5 bases from V and 4 bases from J, with 15 bases between. From germline, CDR1 is KGHDR and CDR2 SFDVKD. The CDR3 protein is CATSALDSAPDTQYF. The DNA for the CDR3 is TGTGCCACCAGTGCCCTGGACAGCGCCCCAGATACGCAGTATTTT.

The rearrangement joins TRBV12-3 or TRBV12-4 to TRBJ2-1; D is unclear. Between the trimmed V and J ends, which lost 8 bases and 2 bases, there was a span of 16 bases. The CDR3 contains 15 residues. The CDR3 nucleotides are TGTGCCAGCGTTCCGTCCGGAGAGCCCTACAATGAGCAGTTCTTC. It yields the protein CASVPSGEPYNEQFF.

This clonotype was observed many times. This chain connects TRBV20-1 to TRBJ2-5; TRBD1 aligns across 7 bases. J lost 0 bases, V lost 3 bases, and 7 bases had no gene match. This CDR3 comprises 15 residues. Germline V lookup: CDR1 DFQATT, CDR2 SNEGSKA (reference sequence). The CDR3 coding sequence is TGCAGTGCTAGCCGGATCGGGACAGACCAAGAGACCCAGTACTTC. Amino acid sequence: CSASRIGTDQETQYF.

This clonotype appeared a few times. V usage is TRBV5-1 and J usage is TRBJ2-7; 8 bases fit TRBD2. Trimming took 6 bases from V and 4 from J; bases not matched to a gene: 6. The CDR3 consists of 13 residues. Germline V lookup: CDR1 SGHRS, CDR2 YFSETQ. DNA for the CDR3: TGCGCCAGCACCGCCGGGACTAGTTACGAGCAGTACTTC. Amino acid sequence: CASTAGTSYEQYF.

In this sample, this clonotype turned up a few times. This sequence joins TRBV7-3 and TRBJ2-3; possible D gene TRBD2, 5 bases. The CDR3 covers 14 residues. Looked up from germline, CDR1 is SGHTA and CDR2 is FQGTGA. V dropped 1 base and J dropped 6 bases, with 11 bases sitting between them. CDR3 loop: CASSLMGSRDTQYF. CDR3 DNA: TGTGCCAGCAGCTTAATGGGGAGCAGGGATACGCAGTATTTT.

This clonotype has a count of ten or more. A junction end diverges from the germline sequence, so it may reflect a read error. The chain joins TRBV12-3 or TRBV12-4 to TRBJ1-1; D is undetermined. This CDR3 is 13 amino acids long. The CDR3 nucleotides are TGCGCCAGCAGCTTGGCGAGAAACACTGAAGCTTTCTTT. Its translation is CASSLARNTEAFF.